The clone carrying this T cell receptor beta chain was counted between two and nine times. Trimming removed 8 bases from V and 2 bases from J, with 10 bases in between. The CDR3 extends over 14 amino acids. Per germline, CDR1 MNHEY and CDR2 SVGAGI. Clones were read by immunoSEQ multiplex PCR, and TCRdb kept only the in-frame ones, dropping some. Of a few hundred thousand clones listed, about 85% are singletons. The entry originates in a study of blood T cell repertoires in COVID-19. Study as a whole: T cells, B-cell-depleted T cells, or PBMCs provided the cDNA or gDNA that served as material.

Sample: peripheral blood. The V gene is TRBV6-5, the J gene TRBJ2-6; possibly TRBD2 for D (5 bases). The source is a young man with active or convalescent COVID-19. CDR3 nucleotide sequence: TGTGCCAGCCGCTACGGGACTGGGGCCAACGTCCTGACTTTC. It codes for CASRYGTGANVLTF.